This TCR beta chain was retrieved from a study of technical replicates of blood from several donors. This clone occurred a few times. Germline V CDR1 and CDR2: SGDLS, YYNGEE. There are 14 residues in the CDR3. V shed 3 bases and J shed 3 bases, with 12 bases lying between them. TCRdb's copy holds only in-frame clones and misses some; the assay was immunoSEQ multiplex PCR. The sample records tens of thousands of clones, 85% to 95% being singletons. Sequencing was carried out using T cells isolated from PBMCs. The clonotype comes from a human donor in good health. V usage is TRBV9 and J usage is TRBJ1-1; D remains unclear. CDR3 DNA sequence: TGTGCCAGCAGCGCTACGACGGCGGACACTGAAGCTTTCTTT. Translated: CASSATTADTEAFF.